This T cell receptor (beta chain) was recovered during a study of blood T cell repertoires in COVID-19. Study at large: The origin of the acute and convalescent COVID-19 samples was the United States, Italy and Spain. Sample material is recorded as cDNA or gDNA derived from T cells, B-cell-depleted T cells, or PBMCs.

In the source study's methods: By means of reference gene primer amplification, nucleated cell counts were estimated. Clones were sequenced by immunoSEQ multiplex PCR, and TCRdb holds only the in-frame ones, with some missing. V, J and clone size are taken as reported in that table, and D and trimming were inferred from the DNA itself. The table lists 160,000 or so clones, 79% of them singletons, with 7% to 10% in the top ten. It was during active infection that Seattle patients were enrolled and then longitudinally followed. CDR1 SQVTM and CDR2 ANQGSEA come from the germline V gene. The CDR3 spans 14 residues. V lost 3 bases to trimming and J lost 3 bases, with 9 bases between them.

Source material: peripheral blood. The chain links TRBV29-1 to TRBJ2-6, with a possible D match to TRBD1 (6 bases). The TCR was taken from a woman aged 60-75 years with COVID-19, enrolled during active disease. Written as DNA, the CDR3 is TGCAGCGTTGAGGGGGCTTATGGGGCCAACGTCCTGACTTTC. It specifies CSVEGAYGANVLTF.